This T cell receptor beta chain was sequenced in a study of T cells expressing NK-cell markers. Study-wide context: Repertoires of TCR beta were obtained from T cells sorted as CD3+CD56+NKG2C+, CD3+CD56+NKG2C- and CD3+CD56-NKG2C+. Points from the study as a whole: HCMV specificity of the expanded NKG2C+ T cell clones stayed unclear.

CDR3 length equals 15 residues. Germline values: CDR1 DFQATT, CDR2 SNEGSKA (reference sequence). Beta-chain TCR cDNA was generated via 5'RACE template switching with UMIs. TCRdb reprocessed the 5' RACE reads and keeps a single row for each CDR3 protein, giving no DNA. The table lists some 150,000 distinct CDR3 sequences. As regards this clonotype: Its target is not known.

The sample consisted of blood T cells: a sorted CD56 or NKG2C T cell subset, CD4+ or CD8+ T cells, or bulk PBMC T cells (not recorded which). This rearrangement joins TRBV20-1 to TRBJ2-1; the D call of TRBD1 rests on TCRdb alone, since no DNA is present to check it. The TCR was taken from a woman aged 50 to 65 in good health. The CDR3 region is CSSRGKRAAYNEQFF.